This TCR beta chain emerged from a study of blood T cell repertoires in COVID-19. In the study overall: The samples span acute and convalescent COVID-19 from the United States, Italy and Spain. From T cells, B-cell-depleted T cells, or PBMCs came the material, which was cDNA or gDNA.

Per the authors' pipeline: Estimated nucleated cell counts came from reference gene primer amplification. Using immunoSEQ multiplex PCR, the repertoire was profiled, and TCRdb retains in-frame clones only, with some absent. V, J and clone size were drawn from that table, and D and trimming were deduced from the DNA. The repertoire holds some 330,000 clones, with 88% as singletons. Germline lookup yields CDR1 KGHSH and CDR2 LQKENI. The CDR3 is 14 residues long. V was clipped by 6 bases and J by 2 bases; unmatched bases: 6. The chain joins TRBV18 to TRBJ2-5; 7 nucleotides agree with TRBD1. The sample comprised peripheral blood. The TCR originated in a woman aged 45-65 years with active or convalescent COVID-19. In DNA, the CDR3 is TGTGCCAGCTCGCCCGGGACAGAGCAAGAGACCCAGTACTTC. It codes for CASSPGTEQETQYF.